The 13 T cell receptor beta chains below were found in one sample sequenced in a study of blood T cell repertoires in COVID-19. Generated by immunoSEQ multiplex PCR, the TCRdb table keeps only in-frame clones and is missing some. Of 45,000 to 70,000 clones listed, 70% to 90% were seen once; the top ten hold approximately 7%. Sequencing was performed on peripheral blood. These receptors came from a man aged 60 to 69 with acute or convalescent COVID-19.

This CDR3 reads CASSLEEGPYGYTF. In nucleotides, the CDR3 is TGTGCCAGCAGCTTGGAGGAGGGCCCCTATGGCTACACCTTC. This rearrangement joins TRBV5-4 to TRBJ1-2; D not certain. V was clipped by 0 bases and J by 4 bases, with 10 bases between them. The germline V gene encodes CDR1 SGHNT and CDR2 YYREEE (reference sequence). The CDR3 is 14 amino acids.

The chain couples TRBV3-1 (or the pseudogene TRBV3-2) to TRBJ2-2; TRBD1 matches at 7 bases. The V gene end was trimmed by 4 bases and the J gene end by 4 bases; junction bases not matched to a gene: 3. This CDR3 contains 14 residues. Germline V gene data show CDR1 as LGHDT and CDR2 as YNNKEL (reference sequence). The CDR3 coding sequence is TGTGCCAGCAGCCGACAGGGCGGCACCGGGGAGCTGTTTTTT. Amino acids: CASSRQGGTGELFF.

This clone was recorded only once. V gene TRBV18 combines with J gene TRBJ1-1; a weak D match, TRBD1 (5 bases). The V and J ends lost 2 bases and 1 base respectively, with 8 bases between them. CDR3 length equals 14 residues. CDR1 is KGHSH, CDR2 LQKENI, per germline. CDR3 loop: CASSPGARNTEAFF. The CDR3, as DNA: TGTGCCAGCTCACCAGGGGCACGGAACACTGAAGCTTTCTTT.

The rearrangement joins TRBV9 to TRBJ2-3, with 11 bases fitting TRBD2. Per germline, CDR1 SGDLS and CDR2 YYNGEE. The CDR3 spans 20 residues. With 4 bases clipped from V and 1 base from J, the junction kept 17 bases outside the gene matches. CDR3 region: CASSPRPGASGGSGTDTQYF. In DNA form, the CDR3 reads TGTGCCAGCAGCCCCCGTCCCGGGGCTAGCGGGGGGTCAGGCACAGATACGCAGTATTTT.

This clone was counted between two and nine times. V usage is TRBV2 and J usage is TRBJ1-5; D remains unclear. The V gene lost 4 bases and the J gene lost 3 bases, with 7 bases spanning the gap. The CDR3 loop spans 13 amino acids. Germline-derived CDR1 and CDR2 are SNHLY and FYNNEI. CDR3 in DNA: TGTGCCAGCAGTGGGCAGATCAATCAGCCCCAGCATTTT. Its translation is CASSGQINQPQHF.

V and J are TRBV3-1 (or the pseudogene TRBV3-2) and TRBJ1-1, with D possibly TRBD1 on 5 matching bases. This CDR3 is built from 14 residues. V lost 1 base and J lost 3, with 9 bases in between. The germline V gene encodes CDR1 LGHDT and CDR2 YNNKEL (reference sequence). CDR3 region: CASSQVIGDTEAFF. In DNA, the CDR3 is TGTGCCAGCAGCCAAGTAATAGGGGACACTGAAGCTTTCTTT.

The rearrangement links TRBV6-5 to TRBJ1-6, with TRBD1 identical over 7 bases. Unmatched junction bases numbered 3, after V lost 2 bases and J lost 5 bases. CDR1 and CDR2 from the germline V gene are MNHEY and SVGAGI. This CDR3 region has 15 residues. The CDR3 coding sequence is TGTGCCAGCAGTTACCTCGGACAGGATAATTCACCCCTCCACTTT. This translates into CASSYLGQDNSPLHF.

This sequence joins TRBV21-1 and TRBJ2-1; TRBD2, the table's D call, was not compared with the DNA. TRBV21-1 is a recognized pseudogene. The CDR3 is 14 residues long. The CDR3 region is CASNFMGGHNEQFF. For the CDR3, the DNA is TGTGCCAGCAACTTTATGGGGGGACACAATGAGCAGTTCTTC.

This chain connects TRBV2 to TRBJ2-1; 10 nucleotides align to TRBD1. Germline V gives CDR1 SNHLY, CDR2 FYNNEI. The CDR3 is 16 amino acids. The V segment lost 7 bases and the J segment 8 bases; nucleotides outside the gene matches: 14. Here the CDR3 reads CASTPLDRGRKDEQFF. The CDR3, as DNA: TGTGCCAGCACCCCCTTAGACAGGGGGCGCAAAGATGAGCAGTTCTTC.

The chain joins TRBV6-6 to TRBJ2-7, with 9 nucleotides matching TRBD1. CDR1 is MNHNY and CDR2 is SVGAGI in the germline V gene (reference sequence). The CDR3 is made up of 16 amino acids. V was clipped by 6 bases and J by 4 bases; unmatched bases: 13. CDR3 bases: TGTGCCAGCAGACCCCTCCCCCGGGACAGGGAGTACGAGCAGTACTTC. Its protein is CASRPLPRDREYEQYF.

CDR3 protein: CASSITAGTWRTGELFF. The CDR3 DNA reads TGTGCCAGTAGTATAACCGCGGGGACTTGGCGAACCGGGGAGCTGTTTTTT. J is TRBJ2-2 and V is TRBV19, with D possibly being TRBD2 (6 bases). The V and J ends lost 2 bases and 5 bases respectively, with 18 bases between them. This CDR3 region has 17 residues. Germline CDR1 is LNHDA and CDR2 is SQIVND (reference sequence).

V is TRBV6-5 and J is TRBJ1-1; D is unresolved. Germline CDR1 reads MNHEY; CDR2 reads SVGAGI. V lost 6 bases, J lost 5 bases, and 13 bases lay in between. CDR3 size: 13 residues. The CDR3, as DNA: TGTGCCAGCAGAGGAGGAGTGAGGACTGAAGCTTTCTTT. Its protein is CASRGGVRTEAFF.

The rearrangement joins TRBV3-1 (or the pseudogene TRBV3-2) to TRBJ1-2; D unresolved. CDR1 is LGHDT, CDR2 YNNKEL, per germline (reference sequence). V dropped 4 bases and J dropped 7 bases, with 13 bases sitting between them. This CDR3 has 13 residues. The CDR3 DNA reads TGTGCCAGCAGCCGCGGGTCAGAGTCTGGCTACACCTTC. Protein product: CASSRGSESGYTF.